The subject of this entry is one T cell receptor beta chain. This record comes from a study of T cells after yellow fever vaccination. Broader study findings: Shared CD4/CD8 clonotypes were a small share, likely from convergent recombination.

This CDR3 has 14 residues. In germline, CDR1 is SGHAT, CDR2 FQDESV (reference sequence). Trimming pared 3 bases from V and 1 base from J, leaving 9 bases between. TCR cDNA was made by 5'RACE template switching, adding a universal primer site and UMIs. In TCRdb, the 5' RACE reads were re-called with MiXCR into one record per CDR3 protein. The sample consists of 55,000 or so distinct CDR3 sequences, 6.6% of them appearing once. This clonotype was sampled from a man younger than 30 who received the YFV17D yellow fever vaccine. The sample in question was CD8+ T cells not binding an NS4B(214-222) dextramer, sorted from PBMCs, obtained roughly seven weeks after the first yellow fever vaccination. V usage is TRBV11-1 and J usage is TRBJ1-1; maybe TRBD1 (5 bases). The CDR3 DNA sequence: TGTGCCAGCAGCTTCGGGACGGCGAACACTGAAGCTTTCTTT. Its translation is CASSFGTANTEAFF.